What follows are 3 T cell receptor beta chains derived from one specimen sequenced in a study of human thymus T cells. Profiling relied on immunoSEQ multiplex PCR, and the TCRdb table lists in-frame clones only, not all of them. This table has 46,000 or so clones, approximately 95% appearing once. The specimen was blood. All receptors derive from a girl under three years old with a congenital heart defect but otherwise immunologically healthy.

The chain carries TRBV5-1 and TRBJ2-5; maybe TRBD1 (6 bases). Germline CDR1 is SGHRS and CDR2 is YFSETQ. The CDR3 covers 16 residues. The V end was cut by 4 bases, the J end by 1 base, with 17 bases between. The CDR3 DNA is TGCGCCAGCAGCCGGGACACTATGGGCCTCCAAGAGACCCAGTACTTC. This codes for CASSRDTMGLQETQYF. Supplemented by reference TRBV5-1 and TRBJ2-5, the full variable domain reads KAGVTQTPRYLIKTRGQQVTLSCSPISGHRSVSWYQQTPGQGLQFLFEYFSETQRNKGNFPGRFSGRQFSNSRSEMNVSTLELGDSALYLCASSRDTMGLQETQYFGPGTRLLVL.

The chain joins TRBV25-1 to TRBJ2-7; 9 bases are shared with TRBD1. This CDR3 has 18 residues. CDR1 is MGHDK and CDR2 is SYGVNS in the germline V gene. Unmatched junction bases numbered 16, after V lost 3 bases and J lost 4 bases. The CDR3 loop reads CASSELFRRDRVEYEQYF. Written as DNA, the CDR3 is TGTGCCAGCAGTGAGCTATTTCGTCGGGACAGGGTCGAATACGAGCAGTACTTC.

The V gene is TRBV27, the J gene TRBJ2-1; D gene ambiguous. CDR1 is MNHEY and CDR2 is SMNVEV in the germline V gene (reference sequence). The length of the CDR3 is 12 residues. Between the trimmed V and J ends, which lost 6 bases and 0 bases, there was a span of 3 bases. CDR3 sequence reads: CASRYSYNEQFF. The CDR3 DNA follows: TGTGCCAGCAGATACTCCTACAATGAGCAGTTCTTC.